The sequence of this T cell receptor (beta chain) was determined in a study of response to subunit inactivated influenza vaccine. This clonotype was counted many times. TCRdb reprocessed the RT-PCR reads with MiXCR, giving one entry per CDR3 protein. In the table there are 550,000 to 800,000 distinct CDR3 sequences, 15% to 18% of which are singletons. Trimming shortened V by 4 bases and J by 8 bases, and 14 bases separated the two germline ends. The CDR3 is 14 amino acids. Germline lookup yields CDR1 SGHAT and CDR2 FQNNGV. Sequences were derived from PBMCs from blood, sampled 11 to 12 days after vaccination. The origin of this receptor is a man aged 50 or older who received an inactivated influenza vaccine. The chain joins TRBV11-2 to TRBJ2-2; no reliable D call. CDR3 residues: CASSSNFGNGELFF. Written as DNA, the CDR3 is TGTGCCAGCAGCTCCAATTTTGGCAATGGGGAGCTGTTTTTT.